This TCR beta chain was documented in a study of tumor and adjacent non-tumor tissue in lung cancer (dated by TCRdb to the late 2010s). With respect to the entire study: Patients with adenocarcinoma (over 11), squamous cell carcinoma (2) and small cell lung cancer (1) were included in the cohort. Among the approximately 15 patients, ages ranged from about 30 to 80 years, some 10 were men and 5 were women, and disease was TNM stage I to III. In total, sequencing yielded 125,075,908 productive TCRbeta reads, which works out to an average of around 4.2 million reads per sample. Bulk TCRbeta repertoires were compared between lung tumor tissue and matched distant non-tumor lung tissue obtained from 15 lung cancer patients. More than 25 paired specimens, one tumor and one normal lung sample per patient, were profiled by TCRbeta CDR3 sequencing.

RNA was isolated from bulk, unsorted tissue, and RNA quality was assessed with a NanoDrop ND-1000 and an Agilent 2100. All donors had newly diagnosed lung cancer, had not received prior chemotherapy, and were admitted for thoracic surgery in China between August and November 2014. Patients with previous radiotherapy or chemotherapy, or with another concurrent cancer, were excluded from the study. Pieces of surgical tissue measuring about 1-2 cm3 were kept in RNAlater solution and stored at -80 degrees C until use. Results and caveats for the whole study, not just this receptor: The cohort had only about 16 patients, and the authors noted that larger samples and more detailed clinical data are needed. TCR diversity (inverse Simpson) was significantly higher in tumor than in normal lung tissue (roughly 430 vs 170, P = 0.0075, Mann-Whitney U test). Significantly higher TCR diversity was found in younger patients, and higher tumor TCR diversity was associated with shorter overall and disease-free survival. Because peripheral blood was not sequenced, blood TCRbeta repertoires in the lung cancer patients of the study were not examined. The methods do not name the sequencing platform or mention unique molecular identifiers. A significantly larger cumulative share of the repertoire was made up by the top 100 clones in normal lung than in tumor tissue.

The CDR3, from cysteine to phenylalanine, totals 18 residues. This entry keeps only the CDR3 DNA: 54 bases, framed from base 1. Looking up the germline V gene yields CDR1 SGHAT and CDR2 FQNNGV. Worth noting for this clonotype: It has no known antigen specificity. One end of the junction varies from germline; a read error may be responsible.

Library prep was done by multiplex PCR. Data came from an Illumina HiSeq 2500. TCRbeta libraries were built by three rounds of nested PCR using primers (Table S4), following protocols modified from ARM-PCR. PCR products of 200-500 bp were gel-excised and purified with the QIAquick gel extraction kit before sequencing. The study's processing was this. Reads were cleaned with Trimmomatic, merged with FLASH into complete CDR3 sequences, and assigned to V(D)J germline segments with MiTCR. Clonal diversity was calculated as the inverse Simpson's index using VDJtools. Productive reads were defined as in-frame sequences without a premature stop codon. In TCRdb, the public reads were trimmed at Q25 with fastp and aligned with MiXCR, with productive beta chains retained. Entries that share a CDR3 protein sequence are merged under the most common genes and DNA. What appears here as the V and J calls and clone size reflects TCRdb's work, not the paper's. Recorded for this sample are 84,000 or so distinct CDR3 sequences; 61% of them occurred a single time. The ten top clones hold roughly 15% of the sample.

The chain joins TRBV11-2 to TRBJ2-1; 10 central nucleotides agree with TRBD2. The sequenced sample was lung tumor tissue. The receptor was isolated from a man in his 70s with non-small cell lung cancer. The sequenced DNA is TGCGCCGGCAGCTCGCTACTAGCGGGGAGCCATGCCTACAATGAGCAGTTCTTC. Its protein product is CAGSSLLAGSHAYNEQFF.